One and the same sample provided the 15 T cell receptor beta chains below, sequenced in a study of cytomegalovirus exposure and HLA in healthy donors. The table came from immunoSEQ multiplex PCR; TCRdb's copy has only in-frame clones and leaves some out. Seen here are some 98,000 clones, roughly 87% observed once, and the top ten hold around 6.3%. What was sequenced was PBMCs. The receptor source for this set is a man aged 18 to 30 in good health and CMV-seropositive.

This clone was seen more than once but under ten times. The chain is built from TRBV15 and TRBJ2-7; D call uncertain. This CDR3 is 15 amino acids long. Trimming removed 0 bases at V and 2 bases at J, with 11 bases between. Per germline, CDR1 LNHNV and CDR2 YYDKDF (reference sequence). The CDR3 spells CATSRDQASAYEQYF. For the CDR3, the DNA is TGTGCCACCAGCAGAGATCAGGCCTCAGCCTACGAGCAGTACTTC. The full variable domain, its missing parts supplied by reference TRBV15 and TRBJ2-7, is DAMVIQNPRYQVTQFGKPVTLSCSQTLNHNVMYWYQQKSSQAPKLLFHYYDKDFNNEADTPDNFQSRRPNTSFCFLDIRSPGLGDTAMYLCATSRDQASAYEQYFGPGTRLTVT.

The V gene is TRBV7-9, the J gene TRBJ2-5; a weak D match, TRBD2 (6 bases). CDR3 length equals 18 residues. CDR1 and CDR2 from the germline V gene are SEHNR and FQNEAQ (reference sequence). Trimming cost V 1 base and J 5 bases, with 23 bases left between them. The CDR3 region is CASSLERVSGGLGETQYF. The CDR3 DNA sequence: TGTGCCAGCAGCTTAGAAAGGGTCAGCGGAGGGCTCGGGGAGACCCAGTACTTC.

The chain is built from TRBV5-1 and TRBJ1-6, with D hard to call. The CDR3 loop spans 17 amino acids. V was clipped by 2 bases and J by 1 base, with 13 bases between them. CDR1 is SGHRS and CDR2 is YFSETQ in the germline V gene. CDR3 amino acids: CASSFSGLASYNSPLHF. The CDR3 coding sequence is TGCGCCAGCAGCTTTTCAGGATTGGCGTCCTATAATTCACCCCTCCACTTT.

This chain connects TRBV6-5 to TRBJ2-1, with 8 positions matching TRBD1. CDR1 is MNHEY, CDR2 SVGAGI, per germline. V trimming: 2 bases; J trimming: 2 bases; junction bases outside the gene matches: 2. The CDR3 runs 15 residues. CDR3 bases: TGTGCCAGCAGTTACGGACAGGGAACCTACAATGAGCAGTTCTTC. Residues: CASSYGQGTYNEQFF.

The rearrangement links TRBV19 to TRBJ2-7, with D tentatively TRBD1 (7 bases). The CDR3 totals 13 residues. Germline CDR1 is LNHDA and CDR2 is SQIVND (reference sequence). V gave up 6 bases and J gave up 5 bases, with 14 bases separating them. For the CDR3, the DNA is TGTGCCAGTAGCAACAGGGGAGGTAACGAGCAGTACTTC. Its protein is CASSNRGGNEQYF.

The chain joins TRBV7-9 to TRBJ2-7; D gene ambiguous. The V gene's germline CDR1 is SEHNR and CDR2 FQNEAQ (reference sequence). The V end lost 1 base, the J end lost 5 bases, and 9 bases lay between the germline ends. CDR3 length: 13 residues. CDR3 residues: CASSLGGVNEQYF. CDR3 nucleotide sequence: TGTGCCAGCAGCTTAGGCGGAGTTAACGAGCAGTACTTC.

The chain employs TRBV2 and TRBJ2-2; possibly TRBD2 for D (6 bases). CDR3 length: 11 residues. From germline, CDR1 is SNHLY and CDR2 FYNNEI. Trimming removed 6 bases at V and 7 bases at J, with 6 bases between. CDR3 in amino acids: CASRGGGELFF. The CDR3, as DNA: TGTGCCAGCAGGGGGGGCGGGGAGCTGTTTTTT.

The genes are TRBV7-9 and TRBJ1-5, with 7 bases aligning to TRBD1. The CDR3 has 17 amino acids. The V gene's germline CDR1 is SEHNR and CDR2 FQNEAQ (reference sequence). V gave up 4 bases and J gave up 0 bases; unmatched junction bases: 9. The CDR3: CASSSSDREDSNQPQHF. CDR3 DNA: TGTGCCAGCAGCTCGTCCGACAGGGAGGATAGCAATCAGCCCCAGCATTTT.

This CDR3 is CASSELGGLADLGSGYNEQFF. DNA of the CDR3: TGCGCCAGCAGTGAGTTGGGGGGACTAGCGGATTTGGGGTCCGGATACAATGAGCAGTTCTTC. J is TRBJ2-1 and V is TRBV10-1; 11 bases match TRBD2. This CDR3 contains 21 residues. CDR1 is WNHNN and CDR2 is SYGVQD in the germline V gene (reference sequence). J gave up 4 bases and V 1 base, and 18 bases lay outside the gene matches.

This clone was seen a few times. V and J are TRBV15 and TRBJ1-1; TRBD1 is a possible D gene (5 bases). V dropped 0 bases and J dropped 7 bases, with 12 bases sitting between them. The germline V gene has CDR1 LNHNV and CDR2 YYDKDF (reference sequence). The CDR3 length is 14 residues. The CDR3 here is CATSRDRRGSEAFF. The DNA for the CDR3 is TGTGCCACCAGCAGAGATCGAAGGGGAAGTGAAGCTTTCTTT.

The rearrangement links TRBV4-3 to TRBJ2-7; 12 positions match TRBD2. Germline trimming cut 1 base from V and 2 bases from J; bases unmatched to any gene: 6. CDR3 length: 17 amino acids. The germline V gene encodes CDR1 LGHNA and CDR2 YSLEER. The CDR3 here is CASSQGLAGAATYEQYF. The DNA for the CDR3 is TGCGCCAGCAGCCAAGGACTAGCGGGGGCGGCCACCTACGAGCAGTACTTC.

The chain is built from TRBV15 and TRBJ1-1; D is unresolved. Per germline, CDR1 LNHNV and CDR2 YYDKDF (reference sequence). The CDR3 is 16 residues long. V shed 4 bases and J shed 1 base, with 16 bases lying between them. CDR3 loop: CATSNRSPPGNTEAFF. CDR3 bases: TGTGCCACCAGCAACCGATCCCCCCCAGGGAACACTGAAGCTTTCTTT.

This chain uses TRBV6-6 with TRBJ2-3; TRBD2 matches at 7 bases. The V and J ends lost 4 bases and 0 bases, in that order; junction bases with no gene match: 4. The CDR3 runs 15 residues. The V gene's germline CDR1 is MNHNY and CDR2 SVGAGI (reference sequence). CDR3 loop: CASSFDSGSTDTQYF. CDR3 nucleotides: TGTGCCAGCAGTTTCGATAGCGGGAGCACAGATACGCAGTATTTT.

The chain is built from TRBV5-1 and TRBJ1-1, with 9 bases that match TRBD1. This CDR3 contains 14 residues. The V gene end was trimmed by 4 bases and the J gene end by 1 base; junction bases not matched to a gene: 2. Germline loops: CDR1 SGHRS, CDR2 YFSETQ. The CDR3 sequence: CASSRDRANTEAFF. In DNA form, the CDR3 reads TGCGCCAGCAGCCGGGACAGGGCGAACACTGAAGCTTTCTTT.

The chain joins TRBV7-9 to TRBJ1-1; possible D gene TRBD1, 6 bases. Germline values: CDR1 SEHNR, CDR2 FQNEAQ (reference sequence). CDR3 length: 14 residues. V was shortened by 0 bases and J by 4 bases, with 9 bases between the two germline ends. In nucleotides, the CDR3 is TGTGCCAGCAGCTTAGCAGGGGGGGCCACTGAAGCTTTCTTT. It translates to CASSLAGGATEAFF.